These 23 T cell receptor beta chains originate from one sample sequenced in a study of Graves' ophthalmopathy and Graves' hyperthyroidism. Investigators amplified TCR beta CDR3 regions from RNA transcripts. HTBI primers were employed in first-round RT-PCR, then a second-round multiplex PCR followed. TCRdb called the multiplex PCR reads again in MiXCR, with one record for every CDR3 protein. This table holds about 420,000 distinct CDR3 sequences, under 25% found once. The specimen was peripheral blood. Source of these receptors: a woman aged 18-29 years with stable Graves' hyperthyroidism.

This clonotype was seen at least ten times. The gene calls are TRBV20-1 and TRBJ2-5, with D uncertain. V gave up 5 bases and J gave up 0 bases, with 16 bases separating them. Germline lookup yields CDR1 DFQATT and CDR2 SNEGSKA (reference sequence). The CDR3 contains 15 residues. CDR3 coding DNA: TGCAGTGCTCTATCTCTATCAGAGTACCAAGAGACCCAGTACTTC. Amino acid sequence: CSALSLSEYQETQYF.

This clonotype appeared a few times. V gene TRBV18 combines with J gene TRBJ2-2; 7 bases line up with TRBD1. The V segment lost 5 bases and the J segment 1 base; nucleotides outside the gene matches: 10. The CDR3 has 17 amino acids. Per germline, CDR1 KGHSH and CDR2 LQKENI. The CDR3 reads CASSARQGRRNTGELFF. The CDR3, as DNA: TGTGCCAGCTCAGCTAGACAGGGAAGAAGGAACACCGGGGAGCTGTTTTTT.

The rearrangement links TRBV27 to TRBJ2-1, with TRBD2 matching over 7 bases. The J segment lost 4 bases and the V segment lost 5 bases, leaving 8 bases of the junction unmatched. Germline V lookup: CDR1 MNHEY, CDR2 SMNVEV (reference sequence). The CDR3 has 15 amino acids. The CDR3 nucleotides read TGTGCCAGCAGTCGGGACGGGAGGAATTACAATGAGCAGTTCTTC. Residues: CASSRDGRNYNEQFF.

This clonotype was found many times. The chain is built from TRBV11-2 and TRBJ2-5; a weak D match, TRBD2 (6 bases). This CDR3 region has 16 residues. The V and J ends lost 4 bases and 1 base respectively, with 16 bases between them. The germline gives CDR1 SGHAT, CDR2 FQNNGV. CDR3 nucleotides: TGTGCCAGCAGCTCACGACTGGAGGGATCCCAAGAGACCCAGTACTTC. It translates to CASSSRLEGSQETQYF.

In this sample, this clonotype turned up a few times. The V and J genes are TRBV6-2 or TRBV6-3 and TRBJ1-5; D perhaps matches TRBD1 (6 bases). V gave up 0 bases and J gave up 6 bases, with 21 bases separating them. The germline CDR1 and CDR2 sequences are MNHEY and SVGEGT. This CDR3 is 18 amino acids long. The chain's CDR3 is CASSYSQMRGGQRQPQHF. The CDR3 DNA is TGTGCCAGCAGTTACTCCCAAATGAGGGGGGGGCAACGTCAGCCCCAGCATTTT.

This clonotype occurred many times. The chain uses TRBV6-2 or TRBV6-3 and TRBJ2-2; D is uncertain. Trimming shortened V by 5 bases and J by 9 bases, and 7 bases separated the two germline ends. The germline CDR1 and CDR2 sequences are MNHEY and SVGEGT. The CDR3 spans 11 residues. CDR3 sequence (DNA): TGTGCCAGCAGTATCCGGAGGGAGCTGTTTTTT. This encodes CASSIRRELFF.

This clonotype was recorded a few times. V is TRBV6-1 and J is TRBJ2-5; no clear D. This CDR3 region has 15 residues. CDR1 MNHNS and CDR2 SASEGT come from the germline V gene. V was cut by 3 bases and J by 4 bases, with 15 bases left in between. The DNA of the CDR3 is TGTGCCAGCAGTGAGGTTGATGAGGCGGCAGAGACCCAGTACTTC. It codes for CASSEVDEAAETQYF.

This clonotype was detected only a few times. The chain recombines TRBV7-9 with TRBJ2-2, with a weak D call TRBD1 (5 bases). CDR3 length: 14 amino acids. Trimming took off 1 base at V and 4 bases at J, with 7 bases between the two ends. Looked up from germline, CDR1 is SEHNR and CDR2 is FQNEAQ (reference sequence). The CDR3 is CASSLEQATGELFF. The CDR3 DNA is TGTGCCAGCAGCTTAGAACAGGCCACCGGGGAGCTGTTTTTT.

This clonotype came up many times. This rearrangement joins TRBV15 to TRBJ2-5, with D perhaps matching TRBD1 or TRBD2 (5 bases each). The CDR3 has 14 residues. The germline CDR1 and CDR2 sequences are LNHNV and YYDKDF (reference sequence). Trimming stripped 5 bases from V and 5 bases from J, with 15 bases between. CDR3 sequence (DNA): TGTGCCACCAGCCTCCTGAATGGGGGTGAGACCCAGTACTTC. Encoded protein: CATSLLNGGETQYF.

This clonotype was seen only a few times. This sequence joins TRBV3-1 and TRBJ1-2; tentative D call: TRBD1 (5 bases). V lost 0 bases and J lost 5, with 13 bases in between. In germline, CDR1 is LGHDT, CDR2 YNNKEL (reference sequence). CDR3 length equals 15 residues. The CDR3 reads CASSQDLGVRYGYTF. CDR3 DNA sequence: TGTGCCAGCAGCCAAGATTTGGGGGTTCGGTATGGCTACACCTTC.

V is TRBV18 and J is TRBJ2-7; weak D call: TRBD1 (5 bases). Trimming took 5 bases from V and 4 from J, leaving 12 bases between them. The CDR3 runs 13 residues. CDR1 and CDR2 from the germline V gene are KGHSH and LQKENI. Written as DNA, the CDR3 is TGTGCCAGCTCAAGAAAGACAGTTTACGAGCAGTACTTC. Its translation is CASSRKTVYEQYF. Using reference TRBV18 and TRBJ2-7 for the parts outside the CDR3, the full variable domain is NAGVMQNPRHLVRRRGQEARLRCSPMKGHSHVYWYRQLPEEGLKFMVYLQKENIIDESGMPKERFSAEFPKEGPSILRIQQVVRGDSAAYFCASSRKTVYEQYFGPGTRLTVT.

This clonotype has ten or more counts. V usage is TRBV19 and J usage is TRBJ1-5; D is uncertain. Germline CDR1 is LNHDA and CDR2 is SQIVND (reference sequence). Trimming removed 3 bases from V and 0 bases from J, with 6 bases in between. The CDR3 has 14 residues. This CDR3 is CASSMVHSNQPQHF. CDR3 in DNA: TGTGCCAGTAGTATGGTCCATAGCAATCAGCCCCAGCATTTT.

This clonotype was found many times. The rearrangement links TRBV2 to TRBJ1-2; 10 bases align to TRBD1. The CDR3 spans 13 residues. Trimming took 7 bases from V and 8 from J; bases not matched to a gene: 7. Germline V gene data show CDR1 as SNHLY and CDR2 as FYNNEI. CDR3 amino acids: CASTKTGGIGYTF. CDR3 DNA: TGTGCCAGCACCAAGACAGGGGGCATAGGCTACACCTTC.

This clonotype was detected many times. CDR3 nucleotides: TGTGCCAGCAGCCAAGGTGCTCTTCGCACCTCCTACGAGCAGTACTTC. It specifies CASSQGALRTSYEQYF. The chain employs TRBV4-2 and TRBJ2-7; D not certain. The CDR3 runs 16 residues. Germline lookup yields CDR1 LGHNA and CDR2 YNFKEQ. Trimming left V 1 base short and J 0 bases short, with 13 bases between.

The rearrangement joins TRBV7-2 to TRBJ2-7, with 8 bases that match TRBD1. V dropped 7 bases and J dropped 5; count of bases not matched to a gene: 10. The CDR3 length is 14 residues. Germline loops: CDR1 SGHTA, CDR2 FQGNSA. The CDR3 is CASKIRTGSHEQYF. The CDR3 DNA reads as TGTGCCAGCAAGATCCGGACAGGGTCCCACGAGCAGTACTTC.

This clonotype was detected many times. This chain links TRBV7-6 with TRBJ1-1; D gene uncertain. Germline V gene lookup returns CDR1 SGHVS and CDR2 FNYEAQ. V dropped 4 bases and J dropped 2 bases, with 8 bases sitting between them. This CDR3 is built from 13 residues. The CDR3 here is CASSSTRNTEAFF. DNA for the CDR3: TGTGCCAGCAGCTCCACACGTAACACTGAAGCTTTCTTT.

This clonotype was observed many times. The chain employs TRBV7-9 and TRBJ1-1, with 9 positions matching TRBD1. Germline V gene data show CDR1 as SEHNR and CDR2 as FQNEAQ (reference sequence). Trimming at V came to 4 bases and at J to 4 bases, leaving 4 bases not matched to a gene. The length of the CDR3 is 14 residues. In nucleotides, the CDR3 is TGTGCCAGCAGCTGGACAGGGGCAAGCACTGAAGCTTTCTTT. Amino acid sequence: CASSWTGASTEAFF.

At least ten counts were recorded for this clonotype. This chain uses TRBV12-3 or TRBV12-4 with TRBJ1-3; TRBD1 aligns across 10 bases. There are 15 residues in the CDR3. After removal of 3 bases from V and 8 bases from J, the junction contained 7 bases not matched to a gene. The CDR3 spells CASSFGGQGTDTIYF. The CDR3 DNA reads TGTGCCAGCAGTTTTGGGGGACAGGGGACGGACACCATATATTTT.

This clonotype was detected ten times or more. The chain carries TRBV6-1 and TRBJ1-1; tentative D call: TRBD1 (5 bases). CDR3 size: 15 residues. Trimming removed 8 bases at V and 5 bases at J, with 21 bases between. Germline CDR1 reads MNHNS; CDR2 reads SASEGT. As DNA, the CDR3 is TGTGCCAGCTTCAACCGCCGAACGGGGGGAACTGAAGCTTTCTTT. It is translated as CASFNRRTGGTEAFF.

The table lists this clonotype with a few counts. This sequence joins TRBV6-1 and TRBJ2-2, with 7 bases lining up with TRBD2. The CDR3 consists of 15 residues. Germline V gene sequence: CDR1 MNHNS, CDR2 SASEGT. The ends lost 7 bases at V and 7 bases at J; junction bases unmatched: 12. This chain's CDR3 is CASTGEAGAGGELFF. In DNA, the CDR3 is TGTGCCAGCACTGGAGAGGCGGGAGCGGGCGGGGAGCTGTTTTTT.

This clonotype was detected many times. The chain has TRBV30 and TRBJ2-5, with D possibly matching TRBD1 (5 bases). The V gene's germline CDR1 is GTSNPN and CDR2 SVGIG (reference sequence). The CDR3 has 14 amino acids. Deletions cut 4 bases from V and 0 bases from J, with 12 bases between. Here the CDR3 DNA reads TGTGCCTGGAAAAGTAGGGGAAACCAAGAGACCCAGTACTTC. This codes for CAWKSRGNQETQYF.

The V and J genes are TRBV12-3 or TRBV12-4 and TRBJ2-5; 10 bases match TRBD2. With 4 bases clipped from V and 4 bases from J, the junction kept 9 bases outside the gene matches. This CDR3 region has 16 residues. The CDR3 nucleotides are TGTGCCAGCAGTTATCCTGTTACTAGCGGGGTAGAGACCCAGTACTTC. It codes for CASSYPVTSGVETQYF.

Concerning this clonotype itself: A much larger clone lies a single base off, so this may be a read error. As the CDR3 is not closed by the conserved phenylalanine or tryptophan, this likely results from a read error. The genes are TRBV6-1 and TRBJ2-5, with unresolved D. V was pared by 8 bases and J by 0 bases, with 7 bases between. The germline gives CDR1 MNHNS, CDR2 SASEGT. The CDR3 sequence is 12 residues long. DNA of the CDR3: TGTGCCAGCGGCACCTACCAAGAGACCCAGTACTAC. Amino acids: CASGTYQETQYY.